The TCR beta chain described here comes from a study of OX40 agonist ivuxolimab in advanced cancers. Study overall: The dose of intravenous ivuxolimab that patients received every 2 weeks ranged from 0.01 to 10 mg/kg. Regarding the study as a whole: Dose levels from 0.1 to 3.0 mg/kg saw CD4+ and CD8+ blood T cells expand clonally by week 6.

The data were produced by immunoSEQ multiplex PCR, yet TCRdb's version contains in-frame clones alone and is incomplete. The table records over 100,000 clones, approximately 92% of them present only once. The germline CDR1 and CDR2 sequences are LGHNT and FRNRAP. V lost 1 base and J lost 8, with 5 bases in between. The CDR3 is made up of 12 amino acids. Individuals having autoimmune disease history or systemic immunosuppression were not enrolled. On this clone: Its antigen remains unknown.

This sample comprised CD4+ or CD8+ T cells sorted from blood, obtained in a trial of the OX40 agonist ivuxolimab. This TCR was sampled from an adult with an advanced solid tumor such as melanoma, head and neck, liver or kidney cancer. This chain joins TRBV12-5 and TRBJ1-4; no reliable D call. In DNA, the CDR3 is TGTGCTAGTGGTTTGGGATTCGAAAAACTGTTTTTT. Protein: CASGLGFEKLFF.